The source of this TCR beta chain is a study of T-cell memory formation after mild COVID-19. Amplification by 5'RACE using constant-segment primers produced TCR alpha and TCR beta cDNA libraries that carried sample barcodes and UMIs. From the 5' RACE reads, TCRdb called clonotypes with MiXCR, one entry per CDR3 protein. The sample has fewer than 650,000 distinct CDR3 sequences, around 16% seen once. The CDR3 has 16 residues. Trimming stripped 5 bases from V and 3 bases from J, with 18 bases between. In germline, CDR1 is SEHNR, CDR2 FQNEAQ (reference sequence). Findings and caveats of the study: Contracting CD8+ clones were enriched in EMRA, CD4+ mainly in CM and EM. Memory cells collected pre-infection included some clones that later responded, suggesting cross-reactive memory joined. Clones contracting across day 15 to 85 had a balanced CD4/CD8 profile; later expanding clones leaned CD4+.

Concerning this clonotype: Its specificity is unknown.

The sequenced sample was PBMCs or a T cell subset sorted from them (not recorded which). The chain is built from TRBV7-9 and TRBJ2-3; a weak D match, TRBD2 (6 bases). This clonotype originated in an adult woman who had mild COVID-19 (a few samples of this study predate the infection). Cell type and time point are not known. CDR3: CASSVGTSKGTDTQYF. CDR3 DNA: TGTGCCAGCAGCGTCGGGACTTCAAAGGGGACAGATACGCAGTATTTT.